The TCR beta chain under discussion was sequenced for a study of cytomegalovirus exposure and HLA in healthy donors. The CDR3 runs to 16 residues. Between the trimmed V and J ends, which lost 4 bases and 0 bases, there was a span of 14 bases. In germline, CDR1 is SGHNT, CDR2 YYREEE (reference sequence). 60 Vbeta and 13 Jbeta primers were used in PCR. Method: immunoSEQ multiplex PCR; TCRdb's copy keeps in-frame clones and lacks some. Of 200,000 to 250,000 clones listed, approximately 84% are singletons. The receptor was isolated from a woman aged 40 to 50 in good health and CMV-seronegative. The sequenced sample was PBMCs. This sequence joins TRBV5-4 and TRBJ1-3; D perhaps matches TRBD1 (5 bases). The CDR3 spells CASSPGQTFSGNTIYF. The CDR3, as DNA: TGTGCCAGCAGCCCAGGACAAACCTTCTCTGGAAACACCATATATTTT.